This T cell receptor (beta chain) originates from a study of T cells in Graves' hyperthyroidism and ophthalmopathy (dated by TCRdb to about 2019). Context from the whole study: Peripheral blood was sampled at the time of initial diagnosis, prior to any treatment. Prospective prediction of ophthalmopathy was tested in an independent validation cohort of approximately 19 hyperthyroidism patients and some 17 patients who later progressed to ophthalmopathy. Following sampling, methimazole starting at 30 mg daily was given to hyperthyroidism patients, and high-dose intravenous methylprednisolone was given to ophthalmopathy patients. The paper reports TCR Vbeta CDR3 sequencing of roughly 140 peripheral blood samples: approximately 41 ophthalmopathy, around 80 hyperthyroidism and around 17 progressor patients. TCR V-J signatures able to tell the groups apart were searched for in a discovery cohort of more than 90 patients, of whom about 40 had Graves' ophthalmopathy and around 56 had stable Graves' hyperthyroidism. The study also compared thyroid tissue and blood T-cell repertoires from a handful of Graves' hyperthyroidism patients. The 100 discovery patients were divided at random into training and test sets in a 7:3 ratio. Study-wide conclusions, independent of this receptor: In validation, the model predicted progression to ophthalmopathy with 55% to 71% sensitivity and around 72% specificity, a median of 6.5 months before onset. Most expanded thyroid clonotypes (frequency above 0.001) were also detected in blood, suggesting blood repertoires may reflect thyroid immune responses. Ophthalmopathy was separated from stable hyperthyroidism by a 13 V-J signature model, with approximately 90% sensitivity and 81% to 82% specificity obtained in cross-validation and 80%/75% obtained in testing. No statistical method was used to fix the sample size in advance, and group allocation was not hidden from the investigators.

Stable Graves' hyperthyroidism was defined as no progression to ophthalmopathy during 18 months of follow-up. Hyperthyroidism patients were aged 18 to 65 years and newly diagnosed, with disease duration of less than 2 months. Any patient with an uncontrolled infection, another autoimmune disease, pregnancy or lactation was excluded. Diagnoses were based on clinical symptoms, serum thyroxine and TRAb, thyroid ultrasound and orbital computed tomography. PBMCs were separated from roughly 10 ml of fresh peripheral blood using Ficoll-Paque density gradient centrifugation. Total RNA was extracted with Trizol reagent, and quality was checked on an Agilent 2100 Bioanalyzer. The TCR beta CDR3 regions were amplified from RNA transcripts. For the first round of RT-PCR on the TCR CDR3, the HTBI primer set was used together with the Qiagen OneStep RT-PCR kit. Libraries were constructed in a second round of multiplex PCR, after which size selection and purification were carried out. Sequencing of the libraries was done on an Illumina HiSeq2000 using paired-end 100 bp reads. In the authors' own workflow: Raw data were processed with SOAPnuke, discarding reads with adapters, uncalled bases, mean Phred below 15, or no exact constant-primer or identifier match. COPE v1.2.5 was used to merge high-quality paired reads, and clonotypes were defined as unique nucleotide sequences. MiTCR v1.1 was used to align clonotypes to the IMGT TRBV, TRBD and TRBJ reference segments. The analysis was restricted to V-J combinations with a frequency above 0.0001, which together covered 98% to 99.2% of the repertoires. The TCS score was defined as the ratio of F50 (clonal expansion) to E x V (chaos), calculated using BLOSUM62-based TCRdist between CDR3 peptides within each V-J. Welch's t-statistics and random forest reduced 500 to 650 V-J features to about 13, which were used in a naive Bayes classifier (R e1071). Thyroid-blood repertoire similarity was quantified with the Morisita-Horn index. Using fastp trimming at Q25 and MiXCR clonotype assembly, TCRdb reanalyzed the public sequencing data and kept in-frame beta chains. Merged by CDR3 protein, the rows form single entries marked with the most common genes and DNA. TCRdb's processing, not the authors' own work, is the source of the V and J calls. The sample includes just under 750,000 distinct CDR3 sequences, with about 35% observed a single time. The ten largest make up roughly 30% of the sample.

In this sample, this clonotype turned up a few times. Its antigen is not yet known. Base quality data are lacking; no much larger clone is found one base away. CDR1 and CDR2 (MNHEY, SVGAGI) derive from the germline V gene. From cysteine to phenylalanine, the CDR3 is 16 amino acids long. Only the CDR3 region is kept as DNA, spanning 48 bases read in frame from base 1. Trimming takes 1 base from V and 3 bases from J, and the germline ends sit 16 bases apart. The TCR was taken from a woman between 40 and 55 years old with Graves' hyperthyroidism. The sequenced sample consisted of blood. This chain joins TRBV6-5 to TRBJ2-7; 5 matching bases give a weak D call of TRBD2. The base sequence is TGTGCCAGCAGTTACTACAAACCCCTAGGAGGCTACGAGCAGTACTTC. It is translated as CASSYYKPLGGYEQYF.